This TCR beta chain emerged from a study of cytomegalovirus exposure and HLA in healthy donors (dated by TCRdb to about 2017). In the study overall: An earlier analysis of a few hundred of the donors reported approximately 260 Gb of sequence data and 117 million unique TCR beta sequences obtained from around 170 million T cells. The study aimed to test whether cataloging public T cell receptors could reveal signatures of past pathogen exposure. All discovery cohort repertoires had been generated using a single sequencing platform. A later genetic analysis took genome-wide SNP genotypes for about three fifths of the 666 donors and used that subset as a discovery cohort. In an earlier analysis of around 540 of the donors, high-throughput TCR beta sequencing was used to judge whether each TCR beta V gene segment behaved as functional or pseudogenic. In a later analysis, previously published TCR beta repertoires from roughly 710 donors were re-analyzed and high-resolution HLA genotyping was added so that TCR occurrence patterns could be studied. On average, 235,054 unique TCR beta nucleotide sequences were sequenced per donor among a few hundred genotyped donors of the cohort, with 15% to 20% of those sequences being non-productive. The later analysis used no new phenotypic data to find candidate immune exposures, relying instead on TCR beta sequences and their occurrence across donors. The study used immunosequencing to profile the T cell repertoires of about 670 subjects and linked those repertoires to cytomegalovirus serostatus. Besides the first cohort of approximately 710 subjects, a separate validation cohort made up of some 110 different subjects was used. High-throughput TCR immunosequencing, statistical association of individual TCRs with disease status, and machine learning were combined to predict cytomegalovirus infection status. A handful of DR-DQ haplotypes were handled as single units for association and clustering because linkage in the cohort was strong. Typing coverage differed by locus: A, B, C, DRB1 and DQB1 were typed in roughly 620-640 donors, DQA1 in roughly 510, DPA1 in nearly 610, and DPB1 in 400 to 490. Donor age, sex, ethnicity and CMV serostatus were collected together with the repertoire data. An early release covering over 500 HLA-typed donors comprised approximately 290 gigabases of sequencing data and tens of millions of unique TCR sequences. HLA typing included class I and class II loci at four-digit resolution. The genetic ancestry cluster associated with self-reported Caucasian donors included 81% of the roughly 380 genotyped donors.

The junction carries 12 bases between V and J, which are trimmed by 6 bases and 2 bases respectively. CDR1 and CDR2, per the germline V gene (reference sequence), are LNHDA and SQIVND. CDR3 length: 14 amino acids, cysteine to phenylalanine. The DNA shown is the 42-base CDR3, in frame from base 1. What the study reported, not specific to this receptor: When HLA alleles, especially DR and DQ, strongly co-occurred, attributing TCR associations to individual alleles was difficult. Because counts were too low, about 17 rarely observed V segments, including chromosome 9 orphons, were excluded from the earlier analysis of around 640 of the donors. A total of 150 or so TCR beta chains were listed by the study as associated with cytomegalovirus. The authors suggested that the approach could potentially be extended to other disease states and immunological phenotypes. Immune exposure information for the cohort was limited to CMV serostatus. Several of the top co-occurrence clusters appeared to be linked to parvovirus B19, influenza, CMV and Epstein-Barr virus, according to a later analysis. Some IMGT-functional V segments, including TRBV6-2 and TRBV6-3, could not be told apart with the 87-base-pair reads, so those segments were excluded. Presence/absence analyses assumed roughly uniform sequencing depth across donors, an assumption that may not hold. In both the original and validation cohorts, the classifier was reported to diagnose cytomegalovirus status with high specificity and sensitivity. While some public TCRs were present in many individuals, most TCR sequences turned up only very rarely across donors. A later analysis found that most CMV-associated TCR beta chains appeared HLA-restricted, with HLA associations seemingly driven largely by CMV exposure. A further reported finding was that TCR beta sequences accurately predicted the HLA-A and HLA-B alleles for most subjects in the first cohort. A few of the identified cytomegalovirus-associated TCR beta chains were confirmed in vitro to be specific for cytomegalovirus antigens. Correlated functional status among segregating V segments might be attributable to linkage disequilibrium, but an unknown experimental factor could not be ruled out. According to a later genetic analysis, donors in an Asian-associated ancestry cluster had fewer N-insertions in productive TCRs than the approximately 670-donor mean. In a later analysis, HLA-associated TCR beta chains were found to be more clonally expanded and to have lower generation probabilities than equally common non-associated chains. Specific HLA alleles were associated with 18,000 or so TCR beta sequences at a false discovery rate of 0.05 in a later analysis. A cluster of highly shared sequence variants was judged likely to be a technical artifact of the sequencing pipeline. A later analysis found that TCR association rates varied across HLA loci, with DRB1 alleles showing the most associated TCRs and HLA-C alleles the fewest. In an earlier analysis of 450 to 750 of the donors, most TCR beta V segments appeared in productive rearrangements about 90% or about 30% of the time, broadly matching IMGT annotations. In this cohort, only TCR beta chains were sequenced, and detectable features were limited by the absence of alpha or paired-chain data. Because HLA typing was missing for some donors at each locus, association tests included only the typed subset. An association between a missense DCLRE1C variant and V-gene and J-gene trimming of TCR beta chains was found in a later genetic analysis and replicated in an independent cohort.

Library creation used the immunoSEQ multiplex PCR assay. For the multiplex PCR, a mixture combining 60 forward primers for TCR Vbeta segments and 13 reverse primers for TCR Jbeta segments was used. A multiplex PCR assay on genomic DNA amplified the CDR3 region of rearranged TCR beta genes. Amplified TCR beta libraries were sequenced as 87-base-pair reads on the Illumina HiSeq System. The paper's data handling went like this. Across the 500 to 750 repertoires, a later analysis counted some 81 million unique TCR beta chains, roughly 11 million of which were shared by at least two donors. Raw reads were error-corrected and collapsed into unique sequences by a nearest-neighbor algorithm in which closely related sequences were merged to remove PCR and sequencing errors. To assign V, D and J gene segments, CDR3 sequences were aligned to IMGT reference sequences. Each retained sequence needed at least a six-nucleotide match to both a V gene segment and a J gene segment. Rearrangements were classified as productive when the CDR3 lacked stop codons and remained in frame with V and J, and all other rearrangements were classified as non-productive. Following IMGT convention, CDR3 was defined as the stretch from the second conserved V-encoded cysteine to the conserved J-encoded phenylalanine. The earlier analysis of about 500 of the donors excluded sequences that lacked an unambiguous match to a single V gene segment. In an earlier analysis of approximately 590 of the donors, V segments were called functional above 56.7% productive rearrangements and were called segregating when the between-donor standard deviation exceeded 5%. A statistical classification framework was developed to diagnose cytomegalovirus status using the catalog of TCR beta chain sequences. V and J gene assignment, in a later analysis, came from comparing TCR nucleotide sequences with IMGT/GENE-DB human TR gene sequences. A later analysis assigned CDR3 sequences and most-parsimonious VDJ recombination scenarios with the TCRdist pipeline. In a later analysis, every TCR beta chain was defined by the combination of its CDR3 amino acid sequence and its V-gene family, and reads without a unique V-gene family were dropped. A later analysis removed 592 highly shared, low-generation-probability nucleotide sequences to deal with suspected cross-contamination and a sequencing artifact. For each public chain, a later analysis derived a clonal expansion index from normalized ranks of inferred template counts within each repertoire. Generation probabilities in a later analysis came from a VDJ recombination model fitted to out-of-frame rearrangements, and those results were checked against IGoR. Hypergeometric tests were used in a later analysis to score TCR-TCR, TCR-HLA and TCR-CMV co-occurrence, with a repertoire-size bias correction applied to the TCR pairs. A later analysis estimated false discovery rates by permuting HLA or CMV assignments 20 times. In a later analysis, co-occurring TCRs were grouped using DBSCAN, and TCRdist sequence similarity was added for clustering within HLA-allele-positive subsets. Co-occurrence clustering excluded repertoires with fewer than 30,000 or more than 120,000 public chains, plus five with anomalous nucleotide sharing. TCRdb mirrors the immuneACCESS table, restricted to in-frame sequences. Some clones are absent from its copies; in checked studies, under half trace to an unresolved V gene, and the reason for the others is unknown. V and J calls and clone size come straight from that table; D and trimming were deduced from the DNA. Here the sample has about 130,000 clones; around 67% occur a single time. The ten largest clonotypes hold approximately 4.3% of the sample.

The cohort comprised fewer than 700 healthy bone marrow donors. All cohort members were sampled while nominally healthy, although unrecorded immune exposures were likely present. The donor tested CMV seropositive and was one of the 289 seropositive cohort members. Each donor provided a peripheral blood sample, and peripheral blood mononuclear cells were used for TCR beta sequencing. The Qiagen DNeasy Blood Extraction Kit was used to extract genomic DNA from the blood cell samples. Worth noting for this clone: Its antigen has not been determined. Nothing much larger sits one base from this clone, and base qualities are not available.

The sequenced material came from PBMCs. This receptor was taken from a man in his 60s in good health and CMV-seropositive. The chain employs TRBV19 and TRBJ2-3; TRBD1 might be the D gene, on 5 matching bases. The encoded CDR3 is CASSQWGSTDTQYF. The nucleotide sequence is TGTGCCAGTAGCCAATGGGGCTCCACAGATACGCAGTATTTT.